A selection of T cell receptor beta chains follows, all from one sample in a study of T cell repertoires in cytomegalovirus infection. TCRdb called the reads again in MiXCR, with one record for every CDR3 protein. The sample shows about 360,000 distinct CDR3 sequences, 15% to 20% of them seen only once. Sequenced input: PBMCs. These receptors were taken from a human donor in good health (CMV status not recorded). Some clones in this sample may be carry-over from other donors' samples. The CDR3 runs from the conserved cysteine through the conserved F or W.

j_call v_call cdr3_aa
TRBJ2-3 TRBV6-2/TRBV6-3 CASSYSISTDTQYF
TRBJ2-1 TRBV7-2 CASSLATHNEQFF
TRBJ1-3 TRBV2 CASGGAEGNTIYF
TRBJ2-5 TRBV5-1 CASSLPGAQETQYF
TRBJ1-5 TRBV20-1 CSARGWGQISNQPQHF
TRBJ1-1 TRBV28 CASSSPSPRGTRAFF
TRBJ2-4 TRBV6-2/TRBV6-3 CASSPGLAGGNIQYF
TRBJ2-3 TRBV11-2 CASSFSSASTDTQYF
TRBJ1-1 TRBV5-4 CASSPARGPATEAFF
TRBJ1-5 TRBV20-1 CSANGFEGSNQPQHF
TRBJ2-7 TRBV6-1 CASSEYGGGDYEQYF
TRBJ2-3 TRBV6-2/TRBV6-3 CASSYVSDYSTDTQYF
TRBJ1-1 TRBV28 CASSFRRSKGRDTEAFF
TRBJ2-1 TRBV28 CASSFELAGDSEQFF
TRBJ2-7 TRBV12-3/TRBV12-4 CASSRDAYEQYF
TRBJ2-1 TRBV12-3/TRBV12-4 CASRVQIEQFF
TRBJ1-1 TRBV5-5 CASSTYTQGTEAFF
TRBJ1-5 TRBV19 CASTTGALSNQPQHF
TRBJ1-2 TRBV12-3/TRBV12-4 CASSPPGQASGYTF
TRBJ2-3 TRBV7-2 CASSSRLPTDTQYF
TRBJ2-7 TRBV7-9 CASSLVKLAGANEQYF
TRBJ2-7 TRBV6-8 CASRTDRSSSYEQYF
TRBJ2-3 TRBV4-3 CASKRSALGGEDTQYF
TRBJ2-1 TRBV20-1 CSASWLAGGRDEQFF
TRBJ1-5 TRBV19 CASRLMGQGAPSNQPQHF
TRBJ1-2 TRBV18 CASSPTAGAFDGYTF
TRBJ2-7 TRBV20-1 CSARAERGARSYEQYF
TRBJ2-5 TRBV7-8 CASSLIQGEYQETQYF
TRBJ2-1 TRBV20-1 CSAREGTGSNEQFF
TRBJ2-3 TRBV19 CASRPQTSGFTDTQYF
TRBJ2-7 TRBV29-1 CSVAAQPLYEQYF
TRBJ2-3 TRBV7-8 CASSPDRGLDTQYF
TRBJ2-3 TRBV5-8 CASSSFQGRRLDTQYF
TRBJ1-1 TRBV12-3/TRBV12-4 CASSFHGGLGTEAFF
TRBJ2-1 TRBV11-2 CASSMVAGSSYNEQFF
TRBJ2-1 TRBV6-2/TRBV6-3 CASSYPSGSPRSHNEQFF
TRBJ1-5 TRBV19 CASSNRQFNQPQHF
TRBJ1-2 TRBV7-9 CASSLGDEPYYGYTF
TRBJ2-1 TRBV7-2 CASSSTGDSYNEQFF
TRBJ2-7 TRBV4-2 CASSPSSLANEQYF
TRBJ2-1 TRBV20-1 CSASSGSRNNEQFF
TRBJ1-4 TRBV12-3/TRBV12-4 CASSLSGREKLFF
TRBJ2-7 TRBV7-2 CASSLGQGLTYEQYF
TRBJ1-2 TRBV30 CTVRERVNYGYTF
TRBJ1-5 TRBV7-2 CASSFHRGSDQPQHF
TRBJ2-1 TRBV19 CASTAPGLAGENEQFF
TRBJ2-7 TRBV12-3/TRBV12-4 CASRTSGGPDEQYF
TRBJ1-2 TRBV6-2/TRBV6-3 CASSYLKGHGYTF
TRBJ2-3 TRBV20-1 CSARDRSGTDTQYF
TRBJ2-2 TRBV20-1 CSATQGLAHGELFF
TRBJ2-7 TRBV20-1 CSARGGPTSGMTYEQYF
TRBJ2-3 TRBV7-2 CASSPKDTQYF
TRBJ2-1 TRBV7-8 CASSIGTLRRNEQFF
TRBJ2-7 TRBV4-1 CASSQRSGAVDEQYF
TRBJ2-1 TRBV27 CASSPRGDSIYNEQFF
TRBJ2-3 TRBV7-6 CASSRSGRAQVTDTQYF
TRBJ2-1 TRBV6-2/TRBV6-3 CASTSGHEQFF
TRBJ2-7 TRBV12-3/TRBV12-4 CASSLSSTVYEQYF
TRBJ2-2 TRBV11-2 CASSYRLHRPDSDTGELFF
TRBJ2-2 TRBV9 CASSALQGAPGTGELFF